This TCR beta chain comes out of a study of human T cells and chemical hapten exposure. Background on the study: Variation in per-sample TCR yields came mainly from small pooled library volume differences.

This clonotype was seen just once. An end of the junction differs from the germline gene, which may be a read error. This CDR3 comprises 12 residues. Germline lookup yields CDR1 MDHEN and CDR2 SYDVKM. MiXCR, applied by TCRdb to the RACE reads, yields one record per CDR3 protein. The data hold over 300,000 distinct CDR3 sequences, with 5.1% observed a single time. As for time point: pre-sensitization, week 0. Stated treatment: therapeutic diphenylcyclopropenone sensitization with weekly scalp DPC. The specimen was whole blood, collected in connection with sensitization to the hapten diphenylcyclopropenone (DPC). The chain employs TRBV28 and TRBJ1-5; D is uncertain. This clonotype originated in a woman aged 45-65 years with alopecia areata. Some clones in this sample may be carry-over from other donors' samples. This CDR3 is CASSWRNQPRHF. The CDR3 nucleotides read TGTGCCAGCAGTTGGCGGAATCAGCCCCGGCATTTT.